What follows are 9 T cell receptor beta chains derived from one specimen sequenced in a study of T cell responses to AZD1222 COVID-19 vaccine. The data were produced by immunoSEQ multiplex PCR, yet TCRdb's version contains in-frame clones alone and is incomplete. The sample has around 200,000 clones, around 94% seen once. Sequencing was performed on peripheral blood, taken 28 days after the second AZD1222 dose. These TCRs come from an adult who received the AZD1222 COVID-19 vaccine.

The rearrangement links TRBV18 to TRBJ2-7; D possibly corresponds to TRBD1 (6 bases). This CDR3 comprises 13 residues. Germline CDR1 reads KGHSH; CDR2 reads LQKENI. Trimming left V 3 bases short and J 5 bases short, with 11 bases between. The CDR3, as DNA: TGTGCCAGCTCACCTATCGCAGGGGACGAGCAGTACTTC. The encoded protein is CASSPIAGDEQYF.

V is TRBV28 and J is TRBJ1-1; D remains ambiguous. The CDR3 spans 15 residues. V lost 5 bases and J lost 0, with 13 bases in between. Germline-derived CDR1 and CDR2 are MDHEN and SYDVKM. As DNA, the CDR3 is TGTGCCAGCAGTGTAAGACAAACAGTGAACACTGAAGCTTTCTTT. It is translated as CASSVRQTVNTEAFF. Full variable domain (missing parts from reference TRBV28 and TRBJ1-1): DVKVTQSSRYLVKRTGEKVFLECVQDMDHENMFWYRQDPGLGLRLIYFSYDVKMKEKGDIPEGYSVSREKKERFSLILESASTNQTSMYLCASSVRQTVNTEAFFGQGTRLTVV.

A note on this clone: Other nucleotide sequences from this sample produce the same CDR3. V usage is TRBV6-2 or TRBV6-3 and J usage is TRBJ1-5; D gene ambiguous. The V end was cut by 4 bases, the J end by 5 bases, with 15 bases between. The CDR3 has 15 amino acids. The V gene's germline CDR1 is MNHEY and CDR2 SVGEGT. The CDR3 reads CASSLPTGRDQPQHF. The CDR3, as DNA: TGTGCCAGCAGTTTACCGACTGGGAGAGATCAGCCCCAGCATTTT.

The chain joins TRBV29-1 to TRBJ2-1; D remains unclear. Trimming removed 3 bases at V and 7 bases at J, with 16 bases between. This CDR3 has 14 residues. Germline V gene lookup returns CDR1 SQVTM and CDR2 ANQGSEA. The CDR3, as DNA: TGCAGCGTTGACCAGCCCGCCCAACCTAATGAGCAGTTCTTC. Amino acid sequence: CSVDQPAQPNEQFF.

The rearrangement links TRBV6-5 to TRBJ1-2; the D gene is possibly TRBD1 (5 bases). CDR1 and CDR2 (germline): MNHEY, SVGAGI. The CDR3 is made up of 14 amino acids. V dropped 11 bases and J dropped 1 base, with 17 bases sitting between them. CDR3 sequence reads: CAVSRGTVNYGYTF. For the CDR3, the DNA is TGTGCCGTGTCCCGGGGGACCGTTAACTATGGCTACACCTTC.

This chain joins TRBV28 and TRBJ1-2; D is undetermined. The V and J ends lost 9 bases and 4 bases respectively, with 12 bases between them. The CDR3 sequence is 12 residues long. Looked up from germline, CDR1 is MDHEN and CDR2 is SYDVKM. CDR3 DNA: TGTGCCAGTCGGGCGGGCCTCTATGGCTACACCTTC. Translating gives CASRAGLYGYTF.

The gene calls are TRBV6-5 and TRBJ1-1; the D is unclear. The CDR3 extends over 12 amino acids. Looked up from germline, CDR1 is MNHEY and CDR2 is SVGAGI. V gave up 5 bases and J gave up 4 bases, with 8 bases separating them. DNA of the CDR3: TGTGCCAGCAGTCCAAAAGTCACTGAAGCTTTCTTT. Translating it yields CASSPKVTEAFF.

This rearrangement joins TRBV7-9 to TRBJ2-3; D is unclear. In germline, CDR1 is SEHNR, CDR2 FQNEAQ (reference sequence). The CDR3 runs to 13 residues. V was clipped by 3 bases and J by 4 bases, with 8 bases between them. The CDR3 protein is CASSFGSADTQYF. The CDR3 DNA reads TGTGCCAGCAGCTTCGGGTCCGCAGATACGCAGTATTTT.

The sample holds one count of this clone. The chain is built from TRBV19 and TRBJ2-2; TRBD1 matches 11 bases. The length of the CDR3 is 16 residues. Germline CDR1 LNHDA, CDR2 SQIVND (reference sequence). V dropped 4 bases and J dropped 5; count of bases not matched to a gene: 6. The CDR3, as DNA: TGTGCCAGTAGTACGAGGACAGGGGGCCGAACCGGGGAGCTGTTTTTT. Amino acids: CASSTRTGGRTGELFF.